This T cell receptor beta chain is drawn from a study of technical replicates of blood from a handful of donors. Repertoires were generated with immunoSEQ multiplex PCR, while TCRdb's copy carries only in-frame clones and drops some. The sample lists 60,000 or so clones; around nine tenths were seen once. This clone has just one count. The CDR3 sequence is 14 residues long. The germline V gene has CDR1 GTSNPN and CDR2 SVGIG (reference sequence). Trimming cost V 3 bases and J 4 bases, with 13 bases left between them. What was sequenced was PBMCs. The TCR comes from a human donor in good health. Some clones in this sample may be carry-over from other donors' samples. J is TRBJ1-5 and V is TRBV30; maybe TRBD1 (6 bases). The CDR3 bases are TGTGCCTGGAGCCAGGGACAAATTAATCAGCCCCAGCATTTT. Its protein product is CAWSQGQINQPQHF.